The rows below give T cell receptor beta chains drawn from one sample of a study of T cell repertoires in cytomegalovirus infection. Their antigens remain unidentified. TCRdb re-called the reads with MiXCR, one entry per CDR3 protein. The data hold roughly 700,000 distinct CDR3 sequences, with around 32% observed a single time. The source material was cultured PBMCs, sampled from culture after CMV antigen stimulation. The receptor set was obtained from a human donor in good health (CMV status not recorded). Some clones in this sample may be carry-over from other donors' samples. CDR3s include the opening cysteine and the closing phenylalanine or tryptophan. The order of the fields is CDR3 DNA, CDR3 protein, V gene, J gene, clone size, D gene. A D gene is named only where the DNA matches it firmly. Rows give clone size only sometimes, using once, few, many, or a class for an expanded clone.

DNA: TGTGCCAGCAGCTTGCCCCGGGGACAGGGCTACGAGCAGTACTTC; CDR3: CASSLPRGQGYEQYF; V: TRBV28; J: TRBJ2-7; size: -; D: TRBD1
DNA: TGTGCCAGCAGTCGTCCGACAGGGGTCTTCGGCTACACCTTC; CDR3: CASSRPTGVFGYTF; V: TRBV12-3/TRBV12-4; J: TRBJ1-2; size: -; D: TRBD1
DNA: TGTGCCAGCAGCCTACGAGGTCGGGAGGGCACAGATACGCAGTATTTT; CDR3: CASSLRGREGTDTQYF; V: TRBV7-6; J: TRBJ2-3; size: few; D: TRBD2
DNA: TGTGCCAACAGCTTAAGTCCCGGGGAGCTGTTTTTT; CDR3: CANSLSPGELFF; V: TRBV7-3; J: TRBJ2-2; size: -; D: -
DNA: TGTGCCATCAATGGGGTTGGCCGGGGAGCTGATGGCTACACCTTC; CDR3: CAINGVGRGADGYTF; V: TRBV10-3; J: TRBJ1-2; size: -; D: -
DNA: TGTGCCAGCAGACTAGGGGGTTTGCGGTCGGTCGGGAACACTGAAGCTTTCTTT; CDR3: CASRLGGLRSVGNTEAFF; V: TRBV7-9; J: TRBJ1-1; size: -; D: -
DNA: TGTGCCAGCAGTTTATACACCATGAACACTGAAGCTTTCTTT; CDR3: CASSLYTMNTEAFF; V: TRBV12-3/TRBV12-4; J: TRBJ1-1; size: -; D: -
DNA: TGCGCCAGCAGCTTGGTTGGCAGCCACTACGAGCAGTACTTC; CDR3: CASSLVGSHYEQYF; V: TRBV5-1; J: TRBJ2-7; size: -; D: -
DNA: TGTGCCAGCAGCTTACAGCGGGGGCGCACAGATACGCAGTATTTT; CDR3: CASSLQRGRTDTQYF; V: TRBV11-2; J: TRBJ2-3; size: medium-sized; D: TRBD2
DNA: TGTGCCAGCAGCTCTCCGCGGGAAAAACTGTTTTTT; CDR3: CASSSPREKLFF; V: TRBV7-9; J: TRBJ1-4; size: -; D: -
DNA: TGTGCCAGCAGCCCTCTCCACCCCGGCGGGACCCAGTACTTC; CDR3: CASSPLHPGGTQYF; V: TRBV11-2; J: TRBJ2-5; size: many; D: -
DNA: TGTGCCAGCAGTGAAACGGGTGGGTTCAATCAGCCCCAGCATTTT; CDR3: CASSETGGFNQPQHF; V: TRBV2; J: TRBJ1-5; size: few; D: -
DNA: TGTGCCAGCAGCCAAGTGGGACCTGAAGCTTTCTTT; CDR3: CASSQVGPEAFF; V: TRBV14; J: TRBJ1-1; size: -; D: -
DNA: TGTGCCAGCAGTGCACGCCTCTTGGACACTGAAGCTTTCTTT; CDR3: CASSARLLDTEAFF; V: TRBV6-1; J: TRBJ1-1; size: many; D: -
DNA: TGTGCCAGCAGCAACAAGGTCGACGAGCAGTACTTC; CDR3: CASSNKVDEQYF; V: TRBV6-2/TRBV6-3; J: TRBJ2-7; size: few; D: -
DNA: TGCAGTGCTAGACACCTTGAGGGGGCCGCTGAAGCTTTCTTT; CDR3: CSARHLEGAAEAFF; V: TRBV20-1; J: TRBJ1-1; size: -; D: TRBD1
DNA: TGTGCCAGCAGCCTCCGCTTCGGTCTAAGGAGCACAGATACGCAGTATTTT; CDR3: CASSLRFGLRSTDTQYF; V: TRBV5-6; J: TRBJ2-3; size: -; D: -
DNA: TGTGCCAGTAATACCGGGACAGGGGGATTCCAGCCCCAGCATTTT; CDR3: CASNTGTGGFQPQHF; V: TRBV19; J: TRBJ1-5; size: -; D: TRBD1
DNA: TGTGCCAGCAGTCCCAGGACAGGGAGGGCGAACACTGAAGCTTTCTTT; CDR3: CASSPRTGRANTEAFF; V: TRBV6-2/TRBV6-3; J: TRBJ1-1; size: -; D: TRBD1
DNA: TGTGCCAGCAGCTTACTACACGGTGAGCCCCAGCATTTT; CDR3: CASSLLHGEPQHF; V: TRBV7-6; J: TRBJ1-5; size: -; D: -
DNA: TGTGCCAGCAGTCAACACCGGGGGAATACGCAGTATTTT; CDR3: CASSQHRGNTQYF; V: TRBV2; J: TRBJ2-3; size: few; D: -
DNA: TGTGCCAGCAGCCTAGGATCGGGGTCACCCCTCCACTTT; CDR3: CASSLGSGSPLHF; V: TRBV11-2; J: TRBJ1-6; size: few; D: -
DNA: TGTGCCAGCAGCCTCACTAGCGGGGCGAACACCGGGGAGCTGTTTTTT; CDR3: CASSLTSGANTGELFF; V: TRBV7-8; J: TRBJ2-2; size: few; D: TRBD2
DNA: TGTGCCAGTAGCAGATACAGGGACACCGACTATGGCTACACCTTC; CDR3: CASSRYRDTDYGYTF; V: TRBV19; J: TRBJ1-2; size: -; D: -
DNA: TGCGCCAGCAGCCAGTCAAGGGTCCCAGGCCCCCATACTAGCACAGATACGCAGTATTTT; CDR3: CASSQSRVPGPHTSTDTQYF; V: TRBV4-1; J: TRBJ2-3; size: -; D: -
DNA: TGCAGTGCTAGAGATAGCCGGAGACAAGCGAACACCGGGGAGCTGTTTTTT; CDR3: CSARDSRRQANTGELFF; V: TRBV20-1; J: TRBJ2-2; size: -; D: -
DNA: TGTGCCAGCAGTTTTCAATCCGGCTACGAGCAGTACTTC; CDR3: CASSFQSGYEQYF; V: TRBV12-3/TRBV12-4; J: TRBJ2-7; size: few; D: -
DNA: TGTGCCAGCAGCCCCCCGGGACACCTCCAAGAGACCCAGTACTTC; CDR3: CASSPPGHLQETQYF; V: TRBV7-6; J: TRBJ2-5; size: -; D: -
DNA: TGTGCCAGCAGGACCCCCCCACTGGGTACGCAGTATTTT; CDR3: CASRTPPLGTQYF; V: TRBV27; J: TRBJ2-3; size: few; D: -
DNA: TGTGCCAGCGGGCCAGACACCGGGGAGCTGTTTTTT; CDR3: CASGPDTGELFF; V: TRBV3-1; J: TRBJ2-2; size: -; D: -
DNA: TGTGCCAGCAGCTTAGGCGGGCGGGAAAATCAGCCCCAGCATTTT; CDR3: CASSLGGRENQPQHF; V: TRBV7-2; J: TRBJ1-5; size: many; D: -
DNA: TGTGCCAGCAGTGTAATACAAGAGACCCAGTACTTC; CDR3: CASSVIQETQYF; V: TRBV28; J: TRBJ2-5; size: once; D: -
DNA: TGTGCCAGCAGCGGGTGGGTTCCCTACGAGCAGTACTTC; CDR3: CASSGWVPYEQYF; V: TRBV12-3/TRBV12-4; J: TRBJ2-7; size: -; D: -
DNA: TGTGCCTCGAAGACTTGGGCCACCTACGAGCAGTACTTC; CDR3: CASKTWATYEQYF; V: TRBV11-2; J: TRBJ2-7; size: -; D: -
DNA: TGTGCCAGCACCTCCGCGGACTACCCGAAATACGAGCAGTACTTC; CDR3: CASTSADYPKYEQYF; V: TRBV6-2/TRBV6-3; J: TRBJ2-7; size: few; D: -
DNA: TGTGCCAGCAGCTTAGACCTGGGACTAGATACGCAGTATTTT; CDR3: CASSLDLGLDTQYF; V: TRBV11-2; J: TRBJ2-3; size: few; D: -
DNA: TGTGCCAGCAGCTTAGTTGGCACTGTGGGGTTAGGCAATCAGCCCCAGCATTTT; CDR3: CASSLVGTVGLGNQPQHF; V: TRBV7-2; J: TRBJ1-5; size: few; D: -
DNA: TGTGCCAGCAGCTTAGCCACCGGGGTACACTACGAGCAGTACTTC; CDR3: CASSLATGVHYEQYF; V: TRBV7-4; J: TRBJ2-7; size: -; D: -
DNA: TGTGCCAGTAGTATCACAGGTGGGTACTACAATGAGCAGTTCTTC; CDR3: CASSITGGYYNEQFF; V: TRBV19; J: TRBJ2-1; size: -; D: -
DNA: TGTGCCAGCAGCTTATTAGGGGTCACTGAAGCTTTCTTT; CDR3: CASSLLGVTEAFF; V: TRBV7-9; J: TRBJ1-1; size: few; D: -
DNA: TGTGCCAGCAGCTTACCGACAGGCCCCCTAGACGGCAGGGAGCTGTTTTTT; CDR3: CASSLPTGPLDGRELFF; V: TRBV5-6; J: TRBJ2-2; size: few; D: -
DNA: TGTGCCAGCAGCCCCCTCGTAGGAGGCTCTGGAAACACCATATATTTT; CDR3: CASSPLVGGSGNTIYF; V: TRBV7-9; J: TRBJ1-3; size: few; D: -
DNA: TGCAGTGCTAGAGACCTGACACCTTCGGGGGAGACCCAGTACTTC; CDR3: CSARDLTPSGETQYF; V: TRBV20-1; J: TRBJ2-5; size: -; D: -
DNA: TGTGCCAGCAGTTACAGGGACCGCCACCATACGCAGTATTTT; CDR3: CASSYRDRHHTQYF; V: TRBV6-2/TRBV6-3; J: TRBJ2-3; size: -; D: -
DNA: TGTGCTAGTGGTTTTAAGGCCGGGCAGGGATTATGGGGCTACACCTTC; CDR3: CASGFKAGQGLWGYTF; V: TRBV12-5; J: TRBJ1-2; size: -; D: -
DNA: TGTGCCAGCAGCTTGGTTTCAACGGGATCCTACAATGAGCAGTTCTTC; CDR3: CASSLVSTGSYNEQFF; V: TRBV7-2; J: TRBJ2-1; size: many; D: -
DNA: TGTGCCAGCAGACTAGACGCCACAAGTCAGCCCCAGCATTTT; CDR3: CASRLDATSQPQHF; V: TRBV7-8; J: TRBJ1-5; size: many; D: -
DNA: TGCGCCAGCAGCCAAGATAGTGAGCAGTTCTTC; CDR3: CASSQDSEQFF; V: TRBV4-1; J: TRBJ2-1; size: few; D: -
DNA: TGTGCCAGCAGCTCCGCATCCTACGAGCAGTACTTC; CDR3: CASSSASYEQYF; V: TRBV7-2; J: TRBJ2-7; size: many; D: -
DNA: TGTGCCAGCAGCTGGGGACTAGGGGGCGATGAGCAGTTCTTC; CDR3: CASSWGLGGDEQFF; V: TRBV7-9; J: TRBJ2-1; size: -; D: -
DNA: TGTGCCAGCGGACCCAACATTGCGACGGTTTATAGCAATCAGCCCCAGCATTTT; CDR3: CASGPNIATVYSNQPQHF; V: TRBV7-2; J: TRBJ1-5; size: many; D: -